This passage covers 2 T cell receptor beta chains from one sample sequenced in a study of cytomegalovirus exposure and HLA in healthy donors. 60 Vbeta and 13 Jbeta primers were used in PCR. The repertoire was sequenced with immunoSEQ multiplex PCR; TCRdb's copy has only in-frame clones and lacks some. This table holds approximately 160,000 clones, about 80% found once. Specimen: PBMCs. The receptor set was obtained from a male donor in good health and CMV-seronegative.

The chain recombines TRBV7-9 with TRBJ2-1; no reliable D call. The germline V gene encodes CDR1 SEHNR and CDR2 FQNEAQ (reference sequence). There are 12 residues in the CDR3. Trimming left V 3 bases short and J 8 bases short, with 8 bases between. CDR3 nucleotides: TGTGCCAGCAGCTTCACAGTTCATGAGCAGTTCTTC. Protein: CASSFTVHEQFF.

The gene calls are TRBV9 and TRBJ2-7, with 11 positions matching TRBD2. There are 17 residues in the CDR3. V shed 3 bases and J 2 bases; nucleotides not matched to a gene: 10. Germline V gene data show CDR1 as SGDLS and CDR2 as YYNGEE. CDR3 sequence (DNA): TGTGCCAGCAGCGCAGACCCCGGGACTAGCGGACCCTACGAGCAGTACTTC. It codes for CASSADPGTSGPYEQYF.